What follows are 5 T cell receptor beta chains derived from one specimen sequenced in a study of CD8 T cells in ankylosing spondylitis. TCRdb reprocessed the 5' RACE reads with MiXCR, giving one entry per CDR3 protein. The sample consists of some 290,000 distinct CDR3 sequences, around 18% of them appearing once. Specimen: blood, either unsorted or a sorted T cell fraction (not recorded which). Receptors originate from a male donor with ankylosing spondylitis or in good health (not recorded which).

The table lists this clonotype with a few counts. The CDR3 reads CASSRGTGASKSYEQYV. The CDR3, as DNA: TGTGCCAGCAGCAGGGGGACCGGGGCCTCGAAGAGCTACGAGCAGTACGTC. The chain combines TRBV5-6 with TRBJ2-7, with D possibly being TRBD1 (6 bases). The V end lost 4 bases, the J end lost 3 bases, and 23 bases lay between the germline ends. This CDR3 spans 17 amino acids. Germline CDR1 reads SGHDT; CDR2 reads YYEEEE.

V gene TRBV19 combines with J gene TRBJ2-3, with D unclear. The CDR3 is 14 residues long. Germline V CDR1 and CDR2: LNHDA, SQIVND (reference sequence). Deletions cut 5 bases from V and 0 bases from J, with 9 bases between. Here the CDR3 DNA reads TGTGCCAGTAGTTTCCAGACTAGCACAGATACGCAGTATTTT. This gives the protein CASSFQTSTDTQYF.

The CDR3 nucleotides read TGTGCCAGCAGTGCGGTAGCGGGAATAAATGAGCAGTTCTTC. It specifies CASSAVAGINEQFF. The chain is built from TRBV12-3 or TRBV12-4 and TRBJ2-1; 8 bases line up with TRBD2. V gave up 5 bases and J gave up 7 bases; unmatched junction bases: 7. This CDR3 region has 14 residues.

This clonotype was seen a handful of times. The genes are TRBV20-1 and TRBJ2-3; tentative D call: TRBD2 (9 bases). CDR1 is DFQATT and CDR2 is SNEGSKA in the germline V gene (reference sequence). The CDR3 has 15 residues. Trimming took off 6 bases at V and 3 bases at J, with 19 bases between the two ends. The CDR3 spells CSAPTSGQGTDTQYF. The CDR3 DNA is TGCAGTGCCCCGACTAGCGGACAGGGAACAGATACGCAGTATTTT.

The chain couples TRBV7-2 to TRBJ1-3; D perhaps matches TRBD1 (5 bases). V lost 6 bases to trimming and J lost 3 bases, with 15 bases between them. Germline lookup yields CDR1 SGHTA and CDR2 FQGNSA. CDR3 size: 15 residues. CDR3: CASSSPGRYGNTIYF. The CDR3 DNA follows: TGTGCCAGCAGTTCGCCGGGGCGGTATGGAAACACCATATATTTT.